Listed below are T cell receptor beta chains from one sample, sequenced in a study of blood T cell repertoires in COVID-19. Repertoires were generated with immunoSEQ multiplex PCR, while TCRdb's copy carries only in-frame clones and drops some. The profile shows around 160,000 clones, about 81% of them singletons. Sequencing was done on a sample of peripheral blood. Receptors were obtained from a woman older than 75 with acute or convalescent COVID-19. CDR3s include the opening cysteine and the closing phenylalanine or tryptophan. The D gene is left open where the match is weak. For some rows the clone size is stated as once, few or many, or as a class when expanded; others skip it.

v_gene	d_gene	j_gene	abundance	CDR3nt	CDR3aa
TRBV5-1	-	TRBJ2-5	-	TGCGCCAGCAGCTTGGCTTCCGGGGAGACCCAGTACTTC	CASSLASGETQYF
TRBV6-2/TRBV6-3	TRBD1	TRBJ1-2	-	TGTGCCAGCAGTCCCGACAGGGGCTATGGCTACACCTTC	CASSPDRGYGYTF
TRBV6-5	-	TRBJ2-2	once	TGTGCCAGCCACCCGGGGGAGGCGAACACCGGGGAGCTGTTTTTT	CASHPGEANTGELFF
TRBV19	-	TRBJ2-6	-	TGTGCCAGTAGTATTCAAACAGGCAGACTTATACGGACTGGGGCCAACGTCCTGACTTTC	CASSIQTGRLIRTGANVLTF
TRBV27	TRBD2	TRBJ2-5	-	TGTGCCAGCAGTTTTGGTAGCGGGAGCGGAGAGACCCAGTACTTC	CASSFGSGSGETQYF
TRBV6-1	-	TRBJ1-2	-	TGTGCCAGCAGTGAAAGGCAGGCGTTTTATGGCTACACCTTC	CASSERQAFYGYTF
TRBV5-4	TRBD2	TRBJ2-7	-	TGTGCCAGCAGCTTGGCTAGCGGGGAATACGAGCAGTACTTC	CASSLASGEYEQYF
TRBV11-2	-	TRBJ1-1	-	TGTGCCAGCAGCTTAGGGGCCCTCACTGAAGCTTTCTTT	CASSLGALTEAFF
TRBV7-2	-	TRBJ2-3	-	TGTGCCAGCAGCCCCGCCGCGGGAGATACGCAGTATTTT	CASSPAAGDTQYF
TRBV14	-	TRBJ1-6	many	TGTGCCAGCAGATTCGGACCGGAGGGTTCACCCCTCCACTTT	CASRFGPEGSPLHF
TRBV28	TRBD2	TRBJ2-7	-	TGTGCCAGTGTAGGGGTAGCGGGACGCCCTTTAGGCGAGCAGTACTTC	CASVGVAGRPLGEQYF
TRBV6-6	-	TRBJ1-1	-	TGTGCCACGTCCAGGGATCGGGCTGAAGCTTTCTTT	CATSRDRAEAFF
TRBV7-8	-	TRBJ1-6	-	TGTGCCAGCAGCGTGGACAGCCCGTACCCCTATAATTCACCCCTCCACTTT	CASSVDSPYPYNSPLHF
TRBV7-2	TRBD2	TRBJ2-7	-	TGTGCCAGCAGCTTCCGGGGGGGGGACGAGCAGTACTTC	CASSFRGGDEQYF
TRBV5-4	-	TRBJ2-2	-	TGTGCCACAGGATCATTGAACACCGGGGAGCTGTTTTTT	CATGSLNTGELFF
TRBV27	-	TRBJ1-4	once	TGTGCCAGCAGTTCATTACAAGGCCGGGTAACTAATGAAAAACTGTTTTTT	CASSSLQGRVTNEKLFF
TRBV4-1	TRBD1	TRBJ2-3	-	TGCGCCAGCAGCCAAACCGGGACAGGGGGCGGCACAGATACGCAGTATTTT	CASSQTGTGGGTDTQYF
TRBV7-9	-	TRBJ2-7	-	TGTGCCAGCAGCCCGCCCCGAAGCGGCGAGCAGTACTTC	CASSPPRSGEQYF
TRBV5-1	TRBD2	TRBJ2-3	-	TGCGCCAGCAGCCCGTCAATTCTAGCGGGGGTCACAGATACGCAGTATTTT	CASSPSILAGVTDTQYF
TRBV24-1	TRBD1	TRBJ2-1	-	TGTGCCACCAGTGATCGGACAGGGGGCTCGATCAATGAGCAGTTCTTC	CATSDRTGGSINEQFF
TRBV9	-	TRBJ2-1	few	TGTGCCAGCAGCCCCCACCCCGGGGTGGGAGGTGAGCAGTTCTTC	CASSPHPGVGGEQFF
TRBV27	-	TRBJ2-3	-	TGTGCCAGCAGTTTTTTGTCCGGGAATGACCCGATGTTT	CASSFLSGNDPMF
TRBV3-1/TRBV3-2	-	TRBJ2-5	few	TGTGCCAGCAGCCAGATTAGGAGGGAGACCCAGTACTTC	CASSQIRRETQYF
TRBV28	-	TRBJ1-1	many	TGTGCCAGCAGAACCTTCCCCGGACAGTCGAACACTGAAGCTTTCTTT	CASRTFPGQSNTEAFF
TRBV28	TRBD1	TRBJ1-2	-	TGTGCCAGCAGTGCACAGGGGGCGCCTTCTGGCTACACCTTC	CASSAQGAPSGYTF
TRBV7-9	-	TRBJ1-5	-	TGTGCCAGCAGCTTAGGGGCTTATCAGCCCCAGCATTTT	CASSLGAYQPQHF
TRBV29-1	-	TRBJ1-1	-	TGCAGCGTTGCCGGATTATCGGGGAACACTGAAGCTTTCTTT	CSVAGLSGNTEAFF
TRBV19	TRBD1	TRBJ2-7	once	TGTGCCAGTAGTTCACAGGGGGCGGACTACGAGCAGTACTTC	CASSSQGADYEQYF
TRBV6-5	-	TRBJ1-2	-	TGTGCCAGCGGAATCGGGAGGGCGACTAACTATGGCTACACCTTC	CASGIGRATNYGYTF
TRBV7-2	TRBD2	TRBJ2-5	-	TGTGCCAGCAGCTACCCTAGCGGGGGGCGTTCCCAGTACTTC	CASSYPSGGRSQYF
TRBV5-1	-	TRBJ2-7	-	TGCGCCAGCAGCTTGGAGGGGGGGCATATTTCCTACGAGCAGTACTTC	CASSLEGGHISYEQYF
TRBV11-3	-	TRBJ2-3	few	TGTGCCAGCAGCGAGCGCGGGACAGATACGCAGTATTTT	CASSERGTDTQYF
TRBV19	TRBD1	TRBJ2-7	-	TGTGCCAGTAGTCCGAGGGACAGGGGTGGTCCCTACGAGCAGTACTTC	CASSPRDRGGPYEQYF
TRBV20-1	-	TRBJ2-3	-	TGCAGTGCTAGTTCTGCCGGAGCGGAACGGTGGGATACGCAGTATTTT	CSASSAGAERWDTQYF
TRBV11-2	-	TRBJ1-6	-	TGTGCCAGCAGCTCGACCCCTGGGAGTGTTTCACCCCTCCACTTT	CASSSTPGSVSPLHF
TRBV4-1	TRBD1	TRBJ2-7	-	TGCGCCAGCAGTCGGGACAGGGGGTACGAGCAGTACTTC	CASSRDRGYEQYF
TRBV12-3/TRBV12-4	-	TRBJ1-2	few	TGTGCCAGCAGTTTCCCGAACTATGGCTACACCTTC	CASSFPNYGYTF
TRBV10-3	-	TRBJ1-3	once	TGTGCCGTAGGACAACCTGGAAACACCATATATTTT	CAVGQPGNTIYF
TRBV18	TRBD1	TRBJ1-2	-	TGTGCCAGCTCACCCAACAGGGGTGGCGGCTACACCTTC	CASSPNRGGGYTF
TRBV2	TRBD1	TRBJ1-5	-	TGTGCCAGCAATCCCGGAGGGGGCAGCAATCAGCCCCAGCATTTT	CASNPGGGSNQPQHF
TRBV10-3	TRBD1	TRBJ2-2	-	TGTGCCATCACAGGGGGACGAACCAACACCGGGGAGCTGTTTTTT	CAITGGRTNTGELFF